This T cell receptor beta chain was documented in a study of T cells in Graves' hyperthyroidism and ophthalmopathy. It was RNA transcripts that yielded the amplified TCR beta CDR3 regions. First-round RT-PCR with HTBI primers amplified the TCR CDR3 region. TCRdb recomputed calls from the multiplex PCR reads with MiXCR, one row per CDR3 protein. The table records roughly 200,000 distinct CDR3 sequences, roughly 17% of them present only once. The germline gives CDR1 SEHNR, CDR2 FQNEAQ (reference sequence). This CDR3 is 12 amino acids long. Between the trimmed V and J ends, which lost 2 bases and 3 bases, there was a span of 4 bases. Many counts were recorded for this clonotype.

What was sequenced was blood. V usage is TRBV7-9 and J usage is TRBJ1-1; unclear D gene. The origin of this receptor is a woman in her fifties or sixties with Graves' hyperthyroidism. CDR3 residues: CASSLMDTEAFF. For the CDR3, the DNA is TGTGCCAGCAGCTTAATGGACACTGAAGCTTTCTTT.